This TCR beta chain was captured in a study of T cells in Graves' hyperthyroidism and ophthalmopathy. Trimming at V came to 2 bases and at J to 8 bases, leaving 10 bases not matched to a gene. In germline, CDR1 is SEHNR, CDR2 FQNEAQ (reference sequence). The length of the CDR3 is 16 residues. In making diagnoses, clinical symptoms, serum thyroxine and TRAb, thyroid ultrasound and orbital computed tomography were all used. Amplification of TCR beta CDR3 regions was performed using RNA transcripts as template. First-round RT-PCR of the TCR CDR3 relied on the HTBI primer set. Via MiXCR, TCRdb re-called the multiplex PCR reads, giving one row per CDR3 protein. The sample carries some 560,000 distinct CDR3 sequences, 14% recorded once. The sample holds many counts of this clonotype.

Input material: blood. The receptor comes from a woman between 40 and 50 years old with Graves' hyperthyroidism. The chain has TRBV7-9 and TRBJ2-1; TRBD2 aligns across 9 bases. The CDR3 region has the DNA TGTGCCAGCAGCTTAAGCGTTAGCGGGAGTTTGGATGAGCAGTTCTTC. This gives the protein CASSLSVSGSLDEQFF. Based on the CDR3 plus reference TRBV7-9 and TRBJ2-1, the full variable domain is DTGVSQNPRHKITKRGQNVTFRCDPISEHNRLYWYRQTLGQGPEFLTYFQNEAQLEKSRLLSDRFSAERPKGSFSTLEIQRTEQGDSAMYLCASSLSVSGSLDEQFFGPGTRLTVL.